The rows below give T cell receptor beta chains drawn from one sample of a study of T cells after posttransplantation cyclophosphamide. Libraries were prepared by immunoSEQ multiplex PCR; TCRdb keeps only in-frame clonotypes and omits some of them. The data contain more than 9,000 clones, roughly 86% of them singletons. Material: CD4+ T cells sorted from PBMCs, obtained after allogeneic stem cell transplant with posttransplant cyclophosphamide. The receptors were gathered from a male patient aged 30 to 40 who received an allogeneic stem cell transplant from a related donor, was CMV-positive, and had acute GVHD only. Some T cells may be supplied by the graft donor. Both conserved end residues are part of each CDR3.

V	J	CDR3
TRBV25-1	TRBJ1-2	CASSWEQGTNYGYTF
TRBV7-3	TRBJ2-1	CASSYLAGGAYNEQFF
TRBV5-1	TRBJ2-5	CASSLDRNQETQYF
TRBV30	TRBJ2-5	CAWSAEEETQYF
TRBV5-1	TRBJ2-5	CASSLGTQETQYF
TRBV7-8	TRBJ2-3	CASSFLARFTDTQYF
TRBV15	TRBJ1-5	CATSSDRGRYSNQPQHF
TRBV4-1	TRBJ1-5	CASSLDQAVGNQPQHF
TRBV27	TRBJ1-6	CASASQDSPLHF
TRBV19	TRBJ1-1	CASSRQFLENTEAFF
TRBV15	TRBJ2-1	CATSRGLAGGTEQFF
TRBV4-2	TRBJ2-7	CASSQGRYEQYF
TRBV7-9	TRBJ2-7	CASSLGSGTGEYEQYF
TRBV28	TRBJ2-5	CASRRGWETQYF
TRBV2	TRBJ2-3	CASVSLGTSLLGDTQYF
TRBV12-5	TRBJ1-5	CASSLTGLQPQHF
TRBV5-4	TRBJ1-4	CASSYASRGNEKLFF
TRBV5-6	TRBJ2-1	CASSSAWRGVDTYNEQFF
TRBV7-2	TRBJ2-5	CASSFGSGGQETQYF
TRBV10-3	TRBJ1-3	CAIRPGQSSGNTIYF
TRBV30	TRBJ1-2	CAWGGLGWSKGYTF
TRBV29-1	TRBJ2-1	CSVEGQGARNSVPYNEQFF
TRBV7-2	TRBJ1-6	CASSLEEVSPLHF
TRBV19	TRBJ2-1	CASTARDRPYNEQFF
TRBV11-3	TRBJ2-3	CASSLDGSVGTDTQYF
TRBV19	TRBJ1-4	CASRGQINEKLFF
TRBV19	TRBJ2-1	CASSTHRTGWYDEQFF
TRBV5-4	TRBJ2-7	CASSDGTAGRATYEQYF
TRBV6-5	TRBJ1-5	CASSSPRTGNQPQHF
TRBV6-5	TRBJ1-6	CASSYTQGALSPLHF
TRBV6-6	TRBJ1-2	CASSYTQGASNGYTF
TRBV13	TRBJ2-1	CASSLDLGQGYYNEQFF
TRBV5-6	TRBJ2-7	CASSRTVRDEQYF
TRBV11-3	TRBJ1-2	CASSLTGSICGYTF
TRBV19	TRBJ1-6	CASRPGQRNNSPLHF
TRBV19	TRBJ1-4	CASSKTGNEKLFF
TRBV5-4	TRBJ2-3	CASSFGQVADTQYF